This T cell receptor (beta chain) stems from a study of graft-versus-host responses after intestinal transplantation. Study context: The study gave all recipients anti-thymocyte globulin induction, then tacrolimus and steroids for approximately three years.

In this sample, this clone turned up once. As yet, its antigen is unknown. Germline and junction disagree at one end, which may indicate a read error. The CDR3 is 13 residues long. Germline V gene lookup returns CDR1 SGHNT and CDR2 YYREEE (reference sequence). Profiling relied on immunoSEQ multiplex PCR, and the TCRdb table lists in-frame clones only, not all of them. The data hold some 130,000 clones, with roughly nine tenths observed a single time. General study findings and limits: GvH clones detected in recipient marrow included some appearing first in ileum or blood. High graft-versus-host to host-versus-graft T cell clonal ratios marked allografts of patients with graft-donor macrochimerism.

The source material was unstimulated CD4+ T cells sorted from spleen or lymph node cells, sampled before intestinal transplant. The V gene is TRBV5-4, the J gene TRBJ2-5, with a tentative D call TRBD2 (7 bases). This receptor was obtained from a human donor who received an intestinal transplant. CDR3 DNA: TGTGCCAGCAACTTGGGGGGGCGAGAGACCCAGTACTTC. Translated: CASNLGGRETQYF.